These 30 T cell receptor beta chains were sequenced from one sample in a study of blood T cell repertoires in COVID-19. The protocol was immunoSEQ multiplex PCR, while the TCRdb copy is restricted to in-frame clones and leaves out a portion. This sample has a few hundred thousand clones, with roughly 90% found just once. Sequencing was performed on peripheral blood. The receptor set was obtained from a human donor in a cohort sampled during active COVID-19.

The chain carries TRBV19 and TRBJ1-1; D perhaps matches TRBD1 (5 bases). The CDR3 consists of 14 residues. Germline CDR1 and CDR2: LNHDA and SQIVND (reference sequence). The V gene lost 3 bases and the J gene lost 5 bases, with 13 bases spanning the gap. CDR3 nucleotide sequence: TGTGCCAGTAGTATCCGTGGGGGAGGTACTGAAGCTTTCTTT. Translated, it gives CASSIRGGGTEAFF. Full variable domain (remainder filled in from reference TRBV19 and TRBJ1-1): DGGITQSPKYLFRKEGQNVTLSCEQNLNHDAMYWYRQDPGQGLRLIYYSQIVNDFQKGDIAEGYSVSREKKESFPLTVTSAQKNPTAFYLCASSIRGGGTEAFFGQGTRLTVV.

The CDR3 is CASSFGTLDEQYF. Here the CDR3 DNA reads TGCGCCAGCAGCTTCGGGACACTCGACGAGCAGTACTTC. The chain uses TRBV5-1 and TRBJ2-7; D is possibly TRBD1 (6 bases). The CDR3 covers 13 residues. CDR1 is SGHRS and CDR2 is YFSETQ in the germline V gene. V lost 2 bases and J lost 5, with 11 bases in between.

J is TRBJ1-5 and V is TRBV30; a possible D gene is TRBD1 (5 bases). The CDR3 extends over 13 amino acids. Germline V gene sequence: CDR1 GTSNPN, CDR2 SVGIG (reference sequence). Trimming took off 2 bases at V and 5 bases at J, with 10 bases between the two ends. The CDR3 DNA sequence: TGTGCCTGGAGTCTCAGGGAGGATCAGCCCCAGCATTTT. It codes for CAWSLREDQPQHF.

The chain combines TRBV14 with TRBJ2-7; D might be TRBD2 (5 bases). Trimming removed 1 base from V and 3 bases from J, with 13 bases in between. The germline V gene has CDR1 SGHDN and CDR2 FVKESK. The CDR3 length is 15 residues. The CDR3 reads CASSQVAGNRYEQYF. The DNA of the CDR3 is TGTGCCAGCAGCCAAGTGGCCGGGAATCGCTACGAGCAGTACTTC.

V usage is TRBV6-2 or TRBV6-3 and J usage is TRBJ1-5, with D perhaps matching TRBD1 (5 bases). The ends were cut back, 2 bases at V and 2 bases at J, with 10 bases in the middle. The CDR3 length is 15 residues. From germline, CDR1 is MNHEY and CDR2 SVGEGT. The CDR3 nucleotides read TGTGCCAGCAGTTACCTCCAGGGTGGCAATCAGCCCCAGCATTTT. This gives the protein CASSYLQGGNQPQHF.

The J gene is TRBJ2-7, the V gene TRBV28, with 10 bases that match TRBD2. Germline lookup yields CDR1 MDHEN and CDR2 SYDVKM. Trimming removed 5 bases from V and 1 base from J; junction bases left unmatched: 11. The length of the CDR3 is 17 residues. The CDR3 DNA follows: TGTGCCAGCAGTGTCTACCGGGGACTAGCGCATTCCTACGAGCAGTACTTC. Amino acid sequence: CASSVYRGLAHSYEQYF.

The sample holds a few counts of this clone. This chain links TRBV5-4 with TRBJ2-7; 9 positions match TRBD1. Germline-derived CDR1 and CDR2 are SGHNT and YYREEE (reference sequence). CDR3 length equals 14 residues. With 4 bases clipped from V and 3 bases from J, the junction kept 5 bases outside the gene matches. For the CDR3, the DNA is TGTGCCAGCAGCCGTAGACAGGGGGGCTACGAGCAGTACTTC. Translating gives CASSRRQGGYEQYF.

The chain combines TRBV4-3 with TRBJ2-7, with D possibly being TRBD1 (6 bases). CDR1 and CDR2 from the germline V gene are LGHNA and YSLEER. The CDR3 consists of 13 residues. Trimming took 1 base from V and 6 from J, leaving 10 bases between them. The CDR3 nucleotides are TGCGCCAGCAGCCAAGGTCAGGGGCTCGAGCAGTACTTC. It codes for CASSQGQGLEQYF.

The chain has TRBV6-5 and TRBJ2-2; TRBD2 agrees at 7 bases. Germline lookup yields CDR1 MNHEY and CDR2 SVGAGI. J lost 2 bases, V lost 4 bases, and 1 base had no gene match. The CDR3 spans 14 residues. In nucleotides, the CDR3 is TGTGCCAGCAGTTCGGGACTAAACACCGGGGAGCTGTTTTTT. Translation gives CASSSGLNTGELFF.

V usage is TRBV3-1 (or the pseudogene TRBV3-2) and J usage is TRBJ2-5, with TRBD2 identical over 7 bases. V shed 5 bases and J 4 bases; nucleotides not matched to a gene: 13. This CDR3 comprises 16 residues. Germline CDR1 and CDR2: LGHDT and YNNKEL (reference sequence). The CDR3 loop is CASSMGTTLLRETQYF. In DNA, the CDR3 is TGTGCCAGCAGCATGGGGACTACCCTTTTGCGAGAGACCCAGTACTTC.

This chain links TRBV7-8 with TRBJ1-2; D may be TRBD1 (6 bases). CDR3 length: 15 amino acids. Germline V gene lookup returns CDR1 SGHVS and CDR2 FQNEAQ. V lost 1 base and J lost 2, with 11 bases in between. CDR3 sequence reads: CASSLEGTLNYGYTF. The DNA for the CDR3 is TGTGCCAGCAGCTTAGAAGGGACACTCAACTATGGCTACACCTTC. The full variable domain, rest sourced from reference TRBV7-8 and TRBJ1-2, is GAGVSQSPRYKVAKRGQDVALRCDPISGHVSLFWYQQALGQGPEFLTYFQNEAQLDKSGLPSDRFFAERPEGSVSTLKIQRTQQEDSAVYLCASSLEGTLNYGYTFGSGTRLTVV.

V and J are TRBV30 and TRBJ1-6, with 10 bases lining up with TRBD1. The CDR3 is 16 amino acids. CDR1 and CDR2 from the germline V gene are GTSNPN and SVGIG (reference sequence). With V trimmed by 0 bases and J by 10 bases, 9 bases remained unmatched. CDR3: CAWSVGAGTGDSPLHF. DNA for the CDR3: TGTGCCTGGAGTGTCGGAGCCGGGACAGGGGACTCACCCCTCCACTTT.

The DNA of the CDR3 is TGTGCCAGCAGCTTAGGACTAGCGGGAGTCACAGATACGCAGTATTTT. Its translation is CASSLGLAGVTDTQYF. The chain recombines TRBV7-8 with TRBJ2-3, with 12 bases that match TRBD2. This CDR3 is built from 16 residues. CDR1 is SGHVS and CDR2 is FQNEAQ in the germline V gene. V shed 1 base, J shed 2 bases, and the junction held 1 base outside the gene matches.

This chain connects TRBV6-5 to TRBJ2-7; TRBD1 matches at 10 bases. V was clipped by 8 bases and J by 0 bases; unmatched bases: 4. This CDR3 contains 14 residues. Per germline, CDR1 MNHEY and CDR2 SVGAGI. Written as DNA, the CDR3 is TGTGCCAGCCAGGGACAGGGGAGCTCCTACGAGCAGTACTTC. It codes for CASQGQGSSYEQYF.

This clone was observed a few times. This sequence joins TRBV30 and TRBJ1-2; no clear D. V was trimmed by 0 bases and J by 7 bases, leaving 9 bases between them. Germline V lookup: CDR1 GTSNPN, CDR2 SVGIG (reference sequence). This CDR3 region has 12 residues. The CDR3 protein is CAWSVWSGGYTF. Here the CDR3 DNA reads TGTGCCTGGAGTGTATGGTCGGGTGGCTACACCTTC.

This clone was seen a handful of times. The rearrangement joins TRBV7-9 to TRBJ2-7; D is unresolved. Trimming pared 3 bases from V and 6 bases from J, leaving 9 bases between. Germline assignment: CDR1 SEHNR and CDR2 FQNEAQ (reference sequence). The CDR3 consists of 12 residues. Written as DNA, the CDR3 is TGTGCCAGCAGCTTCGGTACGGGCGAGCAGTACTTC. This sequence encodes CASSFGTGEQYF.

The rearrangement uses TRBV5-6 and TRBJ1-1; a weak D match, TRBD1 (5 bases). The germline gives CDR1 SGHDT, CDR2 YYEEEE. This CDR3 spans 15 amino acids. The germline V and J ends were trimmed by 3 bases and 1 base, with 13 bases remaining between them. CDR3 in DNA: TGTGCCAGCAGCTGGAGACAGCCACGGAACACTGAAGCTTTCTTT. Its translation is CASSWRQPRNTEAFF.

Written as DNA, the CDR3 is TGTGCCAGCAGTTTATACAGGGCTGCAACTAATGAAAAACTGTTTTTT. Encoded protein: CASSLYRAATNEKLFF. This sequence joins TRBV28 and TRBJ1-4, with D possibly TRBD1 on 6 matching bases. Germline V CDR1 and CDR2: MDHEN, SYDVKM. V lost 1 base, J lost 0 bases, and 9 bases lay in between. The CDR3 extends over 16 amino acids.

The rearrangement joins TRBV7-6 to TRBJ2-1, with D possibly being TRBD1 (5 bases). CDR3 length: 17 residues. Trimming took 4 bases from V and 0 from J, leaving 16 bases between them. Germline V gene sequence: CDR1 SGHVS, CDR2 FNYEAQ. CDR3 sequence (DNA): TGTGCCAGCAGCTCTCCAGGGTTCCTGAGCTCCTACAATGAGCAGTTCTTC. Translation: CASSSPGFLSSYNEQFF.

This chain joins TRBV2 and TRBJ2-1; 9 bases map to TRBD1. Germline assignment: CDR1 SNHLY and CDR2 FYNNEI. This CDR3 contains 15 residues. Unmatched junction bases numbered 11, after V lost 8 bases and J lost 6 bases. As DNA, the CDR3 is TGTGCCAGCCACCGGGACAGGGTGCTTTTCAATGAGCAGTTCTTC. Protein: CASHRDRVLFNEQFF.

J is TRBJ1-3 and V is TRBV5-1; tentatively, D is TRBD1 (6 bases). The V gene's germline CDR1 is SGHRS and CDR2 YFSETQ. V lost 4 bases and J 0 bases, leaving 14 bases between the germline ends. This CDR3 is built from 16 residues. The CDR3 loop reads CASSPARGGSGNTIYF. CDR3 DNA: TGCGCCAGCAGCCCCGCCAGGGGCGGCTCTGGAAACACCATATATTTT.

V gene TRBV2 combines with J gene TRBJ2-2; TRBD2 might be the D (6 bases). V was pared by 8 bases and J by 0 bases, with 19 bases between. The CDR3 is 17 amino acids. CDR1 SNHLY and CDR2 FYNNEI come from the germline V gene. The CDR3 loop reads CASGTPRGGANTGELFF. CDR3 in DNA: TGTGCCAGCGGCACCCCACGGGGAGGCGCGAACACCGGGGAGCTGTTTTTT.

This chain connects TRBV18 to TRBJ1-5, with D perhaps matching TRBD1 (5 bases). Germline loops: CDR1 KGHSH, CDR2 LQKENI. The CDR3 covers 12 residues. V was pared by 2 bases and J by 10 bases, with 9 bases between. This chain's CDR3 is CASSPTGHPQHF. The CDR3 DNA reads TGTGCCAGCTCACCAACAGGACACCCCCAGCATTTT.

The J gene is TRBJ1-4, the V gene TRBV7-9; D is ambiguous. The V end lost 5 bases, the J end lost 4 bases, and 8 bases lay between the germline ends. The CDR3 is made up of 13 amino acids. CDR1 SEHNR and CDR2 FQNEAQ come from the germline V gene (reference sequence). For the CDR3, the DNA is TGTGCCAGCAGCCTCAGGCATAATGAAAAACTGTTTTTT. The encoded protein is CASSLRHNEKLFF.

The chain carries TRBV7-2 and TRBJ2-7; weak D call: TRBD2 (6 bases). Deletions cut 3 bases from V and 1 base from J, with 13 bases between. Per germline, CDR1 SGHTA and CDR2 FQGNSA. The CDR3 is 15 residues long. The CDR3 region is CASSFSGGRSYEQYF. The DNA of the CDR3 is TGTGCCAGCAGCTTTAGCGGAGGGCGGTCCTACGAGCAGTACTTC. The whole variable domain, remainder taken from reference TRBV7-2 and TRBJ2-7, is GAGVSQSPSNKVTEKGKDVELRCDPISGHTALYWYRQSLGQGLEFLIYFQGNSAPDKSGLPSDRFSAERTGGSVSTLTIQRTQQEDSAVYLCASSFSGGRSYEQYFGPGTRLTVT.

CDR3 sequence (DNA): TGTGCCGGTGTGACACCTAGCGAAGGTAGGAATGAGCAGTTCTTC. Translation: CAGVTPSEGRNEQFF. The chain carries TRBV30 and TRBJ2-1, with a weak D call TRBD2 (6 bases). The CDR3 consists of 15 residues. Germline CDR1 is GTSNPN and CDR2 is SVGIG (reference sequence). Trimming pared 8 bases from V and 7 bases from J, leaving 24 bases between.

V and J are TRBV6-2 or TRBV6-3 and TRBJ2-7; 9 nucleotides match TRBD2. This CDR3 spans 14 amino acids. CDR1 and CDR2 from the germline V gene are MNHEY and SVGEGT. Trimming removed 6 bases from V and 3 bases from J; junction bases left unmatched: 6. In DNA, the CDR3 is TGTGCCAGCAGGCCTCCTAGCGGGATCTACGAGCAGTACTTC. Translated, it gives CASRPPSGIYEQYF.

This chain joins TRBV6-2 or TRBV6-3 and TRBJ2-7, with 8 bases fitting TRBD2. This CDR3 has 15 amino acids. Germline V gene sequence: CDR1 MNHEY, CDR2 SVGEGT. V lost 5 bases and J lost 7; bases outside the gene matches: 13. CDR3 sequence reads: CASSRTSSGRLEQYF. CDR3 nucleotides: TGTGCCAGCAGTCGCACTTCTAGCGGGCGGTTGGAGCAGTACTTC.

The genes are TRBV6-5 and TRBJ1-5, with 7 bases identical to TRBD1. Germline V gene lookup returns CDR1 MNHEY and CDR2 SVGAGI. CDR3 size: 14 residues. V trimming: 5 bases; J trimming: 4 bases; junction bases outside the gene matches: 5. CDR3 protein: CASSRQGLNQPQHF. The CDR3 nucleotides are TGTGCCAGCAGTCGACAGGGTTTGAATCAGCCCCAGCATTTT.

On this clone: The identical CDR3 is also encoded by other nucleotide sequences in the sample. This rearrangement joins TRBV11-3 to TRBJ2-5; perhaps TRBD2 as D (6 bases). The CDR3 has 13 residues. Germline CDR1 and CDR2: SGHNT and YENEEA. The V end was cut by 3 bases, the J end by 1 base, with 6 bases between. CDR3 protein: CASSFGGQETQYF. The CDR3 DNA is TGTGCCAGCAGCTTCGGGGGCCAAGAGACCCAGTACTTC.